The 14 T cell receptor beta chains below were found in one sample sequenced in a study of monozygotic twins with inflammatory bowel disease. TCRdb reprocessed the 5' RACE reads; each CDR3 protein has one entry and no DNA is given. The specimen's table records over 350,000 distinct CDR3 sequences. Source material: blood. These TCRs come from a human donor with ulcerative colitis or Crohn's disease, or a healthy co-twin of an affected twin (not recorded which).

The J gene is TRBJ2-1, the V gene TRBV7-2. This CDR3 has 12 amino acids. Germline CDR1 and CDR2: SGHTA and FQGNSA. The chain's CDR3 is CASSLSTYEQFF.

The rearrangement uses TRBV7-2 and TRBJ2-1. Germline values: CDR1 SGHTA, CDR2 FQGNSA. The CDR3 covers 13 residues. The CDR3 sequence is CASSFRNMNEQFF.

V usage is TRBV14 and J usage is TRBJ1-5; TCRdb outputs TRBD1, but without DNA this stays unchecked. Germline V CDR1 and CDR2: SGHDN, FVKESK. The CDR3 covers 22 residues. CDR3 amino acids: CASSQNCPFFRPCLGSNQPQHF. Combining the CDR3 with reference TRBV14 and TRBJ1-5 gives the whole variable domain EAGVTQFPSHSVIEKGQTVTLRCDPISGHDNLYWYRRVMGKEIKFLLHFVKESKQDESGMPNNRFLAERTGGTYSTLKVQPAELEDSGVYFCASSQNCPFFRPCLGSNQPQHFGDGTRLSIL.

V and J are TRBV7-3 and TRBJ2-3. Per germline, CDR1 SGHTA and CDR2 FQGTGA. The CDR3 has 13 residues. CDR3 region: CASSPNSWDTQYF.

The chain carries TRBV9 and TRBJ2-1; the D gene TCRdb calls, TRBD2, cannot be checked with no DNA. This CDR3 contains 15 residues. CDR1 and CDR2 (germline): SGDLS, YYNGEE. The CDR3 here is CASSTTSGDYNEQFF.

The chain combines TRBV11-2 with TRBJ1-6; TCRdb returns TRBD1, unconfirmable since there is no DNA. Germline CDR1 SGHAT, CDR2 FQNNGV. CDR3 size: 18 residues. CDR3 sequence: CASSLWGHPSSYNSPLHF.

The chain couples TRBV2 to TRBJ2-5; TCRdb designates TRBD2, a call that cannot be tested without DNA. This CDR3 comprises 15 residues. From germline, CDR1 is SNHLY and CDR2 FYNNEI. CDR3 region: CASSEWGLAPETQYF.

The chain recombines TRBV5-6 with TRBJ2-1; lacking DNA, the TRBD1 call made by TCRdb goes unchecked. The CDR3 length is 13 residues. Germline V lookup: CDR1 SGHDT, CDR2 YYEEEE. CDR3 amino acids: CASSSGVHNEQFF.

The rearrangement uses TRBV5-1 and TRBJ2-6; TCRdb proposes TRBD1, but this gene call is untestable without DNA. The CDR3 is 17 residues long. CDR1 is SGHRS, CDR2 YFSETQ, per germline. The CDR3 is CASCLEDIQRGANVLTF.

The chain recombines TRBV23-1 with TRBJ2-7; the TCRdb call, TRBD1, lacks DNA for checking. TRBV23-1 is placed among ORFs of uncertain function. This CDR3 comprises 15 residues. CDR3 residues: CASSTHPRQDHEQYF.

J is TRBJ2-3 and V is TRBV19; TCRdb names TRBD2, which stays unverified in the absence of DNA. Germline-derived CDR1 and CDR2 are LNHDA and SQIVND (reference sequence). This CDR3 has 19 amino acids. CDR3 amino acids: CASSIRRAGNTPRTDTQYF.

The CDR3 spells CASSHLVPGQGPGTEAFF. This chain uses TRBV4-3 with TRBJ1-1; TCRdb indicates TRBD1, and absent DNA this call remains unverified. The CDR3 totals 18 residues. Germline lookup yields CDR1 LGHNA and CDR2 YSLEER.

The chain combines TRBV6-5 with TRBJ1-5. This CDR3 has 14 residues. Germline CDR1 MNHEY, CDR2 SVGAGI. This chain's CDR3 is CASSYSAYLEPQHF.

This chain uses TRBV4-2 with TRBJ1-5; TCRdb names TRBD1, which stays unverified in the absence of DNA. Germline CDR1 reads LGHNA; CDR2 reads YNFKEQ. The CDR3 runs 16 residues. The CDR3 is CASSQDSGGGNQPQHF.